This record looks at one T cell receptor (beta chain) sequence and its context. Its antigen is unknown. This record comes from a study of T cell repertoires in cytomegalovirus infection. For the study at large: As its CMV epitopes, the study selected recently identified HLA-C-restricted and well-studied HLA-B-restricted targets. Carrying CMV and the relevant HLA type showed in public TCR beta signatures. Findings and caveats of the study: Carriers of CMV and the relevant HLA type were discriminated by public TCR beta frequency. The study found HLA-C-restricted CMV-specific TCR beta clonotypes dominating the ex vivo response.

Germline V gene sequence: CDR1 MNHEY, CDR2 SVGAGI. The CDR3 consists of 17 residues. V lost 6 bases, J lost 0 bases, and 21 bases lay in between. MiXCR was run by TCRdb on the reads, yielding one entry per CDR3 protein. The data contain over 100,000 distinct CDR3 sequences, around 29% of them singletons. This chain connects TRBV6-5 to TRBJ2-7; no clear D gene. Sequencing was performed on CD8+ T cells from cultured PBMCs, taken from culture after CMV antigen stimulation. The TCR was taken from a human donor in good health (CMV status not recorded). Some clones in this sample may be carry-over from other donors' samples. CDR3 DNA sequence: TGTGCCAGCAGCCACGTCACGGCCAGGACGGACTCCTACGAGCAGTACTTC. Amino acid sequence: CASSHVTARTDSYEQYF.